The present T cell receptor beta chain was sequenced within a study of shared clonotypes between healthy human individuals. General observations from the study: Rarefaction gave evidence that sorted-subset sequencing remained incomplete despite large depth.

Between the trimmed V and J ends, which lost 0 bases and 5 bases, there was a span of 8 bases. In germline, CDR1 is SEHNR, CDR2 FQNEAQ (reference sequence). This CDR3 comprises 14 residues. About this clone: What it binds is unknown.

It was CD45RO-negative cells, positively selected for CCR7, that made up naive CD8 cells, with terminally differentiated effector memory CD45RA+ cells excluded. The authors ran the assay at deep level. Some clones are missing from TCRdb's copy, which holds only in-frame ones; the method was immunoSEQ multiplex PCR. Seen here are roughly 850,000 clones, about 96% observed once, and the top ten hold 0.2% to 0.25%. The sample comprised naive CD8+ T cells sorted from blood. The V gene is TRBV7-9, the J gene TRBJ2-1; D remains ambiguous. The sequence came from a young man in good health. The CDR3, as DNA: TGTGCCAGCAGCTTAGCGAAGGTAGACAATGAGCAGTTCTTC. Amino acid sequence: CASSLAKVDNEQFF.